This T cell receptor (beta chain) was sequenced during a study of blood T cell repertoires in COVID-19. Patients at the Seattle site were enrolled during active infection and followed longitudinally. The CDR3 sequence is 13 residues long. Germline V lookup: CDR1 SNHLY, CDR2 FYNNEI. J was trimmed by 0 bases and V by 6 bases; bases with no gene match: 1. Data came from immunoSEQ multiplex PCR; TCRdb stores just in-frame clones and leaves some out. The table includes about 250,000 clones, about 84% detected once. The TCR was taken from a woman aged 80 or over with COVID-19, enrolled during active disease. The chain is built from TRBV2 and TRBJ1-1, with 7 positions matching TRBD1. Sequencing input: peripheral blood. CDR3 bases: TGTGCCAGCAGGACAGGGCTGAACACTGAAGCTTTCTTT. As protein: CASRTGLNTEAFF.